This T cell receptor beta chain was obtained from a study of graft-versus-host responses after intestinal transplantation. Whole-study findings and limits: Early post-transplant HvG declines showed an association with peak circulating GvH clone levels.

Trimming left V 5 bases short and J 4 bases short, with 15 bases between. The length of the CDR3 is 15 residues. From germline, CDR1 is MNHNS and CDR2 SASEGT. A note on this clone: Its antigen remains unidentified.

Sequenced by immunoSEQ multiplex PCR; TCRdb stores in-frame clones only, minus some. The sample records approximately 20,000 clones, roughly nine tenths being singletons. This sequence originates from a human patient who received an intestinal transplant, so some T cells may come from the graft donor. The chain combines TRBV6-1 with TRBJ2-4; D is uncertain. Sequencing was performed on PBMCs, taken about 62 days after intestinal transplantation. The CDR3 bases are TGTGCCAGCAGTCCTATAGAACCAGTTAAAAACATTCAGTACTTC. It is translated as CASSPIEPVKNIQYF.